One sample yielded the 2 T cell receptor beta chains listed below, sequenced in a study of response to subunit inactivated influenza vaccine. Each CDR3 protein is one row after TCRdb ran MiXCR on the RT-PCR reads. The sample includes roughly 630,000 distinct CDR3 sequences, 12% to 15% seen only once; the top ten take 6% to 9.5%. The sequencing here drew on PBMCs from blood, taken 14 days before vaccination. The receptors were sampled from a man in his fifties or sixties who received an inactivated influenza vaccine.

This sequence joins TRBV6-1 and TRBJ2-1; 8 nucleotides agree with TRBD2. The V and J ends lost 8 bases and 7 bases, in that order; junction bases with no gene match: 7. Germline-derived CDR1 and CDR2 are MNHNS and SASEGT. The CDR3 totals 13 residues. DNA for the CDR3: TGTGCCAGCGGACGGGAGGGCTTAAATGAGCAGTTCTTC. Translation gives CASGREGLNEQFF.

In this sample, this clonotype turned up many times. The chain carries TRBV18 and TRBJ2-1; 10 bases match TRBD1. The CDR3 consists of 15 residues. V trimming: 4 bases; J trimming: 10 bases; junction bases outside the gene matches: 10. The germline CDR1 and CDR2 sequences are KGHSH and LQKENI. CDR3 sequence reads: CASSLRDRGSGEQFF. DNA for the CDR3: TGTGCCAGCTCACTCCGGGACAGGGGTTCCGGGGAGCAGTTCTTC.